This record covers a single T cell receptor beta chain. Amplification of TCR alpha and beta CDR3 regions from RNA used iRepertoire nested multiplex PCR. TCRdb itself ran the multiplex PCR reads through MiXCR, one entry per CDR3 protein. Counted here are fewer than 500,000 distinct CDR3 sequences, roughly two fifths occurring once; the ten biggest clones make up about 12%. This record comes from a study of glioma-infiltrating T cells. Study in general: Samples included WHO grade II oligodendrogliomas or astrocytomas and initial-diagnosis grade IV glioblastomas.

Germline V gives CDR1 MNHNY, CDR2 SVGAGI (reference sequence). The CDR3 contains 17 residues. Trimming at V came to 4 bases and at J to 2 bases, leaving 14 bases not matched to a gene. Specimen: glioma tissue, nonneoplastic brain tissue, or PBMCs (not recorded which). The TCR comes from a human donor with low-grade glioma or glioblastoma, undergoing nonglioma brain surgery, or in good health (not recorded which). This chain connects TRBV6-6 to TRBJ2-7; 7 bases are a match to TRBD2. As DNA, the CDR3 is TGTGCCAGCAGTTTACTTGACGGGCTAGCGGAGACCTACGAGCAGTACTTC. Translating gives CASSLLDGLAETYEQYF.